The 7 T cell receptor beta chains presented below share a single source sample, sequenced in a study of cytomegalovirus exposure and HLA in healthy donors. The PCR had 60 Vbeta and 13 Jbeta primers. Sequencing used immunoSEQ multiplex PCR; TCRdb keeps in-frame clones, though not all of them. The repertoire includes 170,000 or so clones, about 80% of them detected once, and about 0.64% sits in the top ten. Sequenced input: PBMCs. These receptors all stem from a boy aged 5-17 years in good health and CMV-seronegative.

The J gene is TRBJ1-6, the V gene TRBV18, with 10 bases identical to TRBD1. The CDR3 runs to 16 residues. Germline V gene data show CDR1 as KGHSH and CDR2 as LQKENI. With 1 base clipped from V and 5 bases from J, the junction kept 2 bases outside the gene matches. CDR3 DNA: TGTGCCAGCTCACCACGAGGGACAGGGGATAATTCACCCCTCCACTTT. Its protein is CASSPRGTGDNSPLHF. The variable domain in full, with the rest retrieved from reference TRBV18 and TRBJ1-6, is NAGVMQNPRHLVRRRGQEARLRCSPMKGHSHVYWYRQLPEEGLKFMVYLQKENIIDESGMPKERFSAEFPKEGPSILRIQQVVRGDSAAYFCASSPRGTGDNSPLHFGNGTRLTVT.

The chain employs TRBV4-3 and TRBJ1-6; 10 bases line up with TRBD1. V shed 0 bases and J 6 bases; nucleotides not matched to a gene: 5. Germline V gene sequence: CDR1 LGHNA, CDR2 YSLEER. The CDR3 sequence is 17 residues long. The CDR3 sequence: CASSQDGRTGGNSPLHF. CDR3 sequence (DNA): TGCGCCAGCAGCCAAGATGGTAGGACAGGGGGTAATTCACCCCTCCACTTT.

The V and J genes are TRBV30 and TRBJ2-4, with TRBD2 matching over 7 bases. Germline lookup yields CDR1 GTSNPN and CDR2 SVGIG (reference sequence). This CDR3 region has 13 residues. V shed 3 bases and J 8 bases; nucleotides not matched to a gene: 7. The CDR3 here is CAWSSWGGDIQYF. The CDR3 DNA is TGTGCCTGGAGCTCTTGGGGGGGGGACATTCAGTACTTC.

The chain links TRBV13 to TRBJ1-6, with 12 nucleotides matching TRBD1. V dropped 5 bases and J dropped 6; count of bases not matched to a gene: 8. This CDR3 region has 17 residues. CDR1 and CDR2 (germline): PRHDT, FYEKMQ (reference sequence). CDR3 residues: CASSRGGQGAFNSPLHF. The CDR3 nucleotides read TGTGCCAGCAGCCGAGGGGGACAGGGGGCTTTTAATTCACCCCTCCACTTT.

This rearrangement joins TRBV6-4 to TRBJ2-1; 12 positions agree with TRBD2. The length of the CDR3 is 15 residues. The trim removed 4 bases at V and 3 bases at J, leaving 1 base unmatched. Per the germline V gene, CDR1 is MRHNA and CDR2 is SNTAGT. The chain's CDR3 is CASSGLAGDYNEQFF. As DNA, the CDR3 is TGTGCCAGCAGTGGACTAGCGGGAGACTACAATGAGCAGTTCTTC.

The J gene is TRBJ2-7, the V gene TRBV11-2; 7 bases agree with TRBD1. The CDR3 is 14 amino acids. The V gene's germline CDR1 is SGHAT and CDR2 FQNNGV. V trimming: 5 bases; J trimming: 3 bases; junction bases outside the gene matches: 7. The CDR3 reads CASSLTGTVYEQYF. CDR3 bases: TGTGCCAGCAGCCTAACGGGGACAGTCTACGAGCAGTACTTC.

The chain carries TRBV27 and TRBJ2-2; 11 nucleotides align to TRBD2. Trimming cost V 3 bases and J 4 bases; bases outside gene matches: 4. Germline CDR1 is MNHEY and CDR2 is SMNVEV (reference sequence). This CDR3 region has 16 residues. CDR3 amino acids: CASSFTSGSGTGELFF. CDR3 sequence (DNA): TGTGCCAGCAGTTTCACTAGCGGGAGTGGCACCGGGGAGCTGTTTTTT.